Below are 8 T cell receptor beta chains sequenced from a single sample in a study of T cells in Graves' hyperthyroidism and ophthalmopathy. The source material, RNA transcripts, was used to amplify TCR beta CDR3 regions. The HTBI primer set served for first-round RT-PCR of the TCR CDR3. TCRdb re-called the multiplex PCR reads through MiXCR, storing one row per CDR3 protein. The sample shows about 370,000 distinct CDR3 sequences, roughly 15% of them seen only once. Sequenced input: blood. The receptor set was obtained from a woman aged 55-70 years with Graves' ophthalmopathy.

This clonotype was counted at least ten times. The V gene is TRBV30, the J gene TRBJ2-4; TRBD1 aligns across 7 bases. The germline CDR1 and CDR2 sequences are GTSNPN and SVGIG (reference sequence). This CDR3 is built from 14 residues. V dropped 0 bases and J dropped 8; count of bases not matched to a gene: 7. The CDR3 region has the DNA TGTGCCTGGAGTGTACGCAGGGGGATGGACATTCAGTACTTC. Protein product: CAWSVRRGMDIQYF.

The genes are TRBV24-1 and TRBJ2-1; TRBD2 agrees at 9 bases. Germline assignment: CDR1 KGHDR and CDR2 SFDVKD. V shed 3 bases and J 8 bases; nucleotides not matched to a gene: 10. The CDR3 has 16 amino acids. The CDR3 protein is CATSDDGLARRDEQFF. CDR3 in DNA: TGTGCCACCAGTGATGACGGACTAGCGAGGAGGGATGAGCAGTTCTTC.

This clonotype was recorded many times. The rearrangement links TRBV28 to TRBJ1-1, with D maybe TRBD1 (6 bases). Germline loops: CDR1 MDHEN, CDR2 SYDVKM. V was cut by 2 bases and J by 5 bases, with 12 bases left in between. This CDR3 region has 14 residues. CDR3 sequence: CASSLLGARTEAFF. CDR3 nucleotides: TGTGCCAGCAGTTTACTGGGGGCAAGAACTGAAGCTTTCTTT. Full variable domain (outside the CDR3, taken from reference TRBV28 and TRBJ1-1): DVKVTQSSRYLVKRTGEKVFLECVQDMDHENMFWYRQDPGLGLRLIYFSYDVKMKEKGDIPEGYSVSREKKERFSLILESASTNQTSMYLCASSLLGARTEAFFGQGTRLTVV.

This clonotype was counted a few times. The V and J genes are TRBV12-3 or TRBV12-4 and TRBJ2-3; D unclear. The CDR3 is 14 amino acids. V was cut by 6 bases and J by 2 bases, with 12 bases left in between. This chain's CDR3 is CASRDSAATDTQYF. CDR3 nucleotides: TGTGCCAGCAGAGATTCAGCCGCCACAGATACGCAGTATTTT.

This clonotype was recorded at least ten times. The chain uses TRBV7-8 and TRBJ2-1, with D possibly matching TRBD2 (5 bases). Trimming cost V 5 bases and J 4 bases, with 15 bases left between them. This CDR3 has 15 amino acids. Germline V CDR1 and CDR2: SGHVS, FQNEAQ. CDR3 coding DNA: TGTGCCAGCAGCCCGAGCGGAAACATTTACAATGAGCAGTTCTTC. It is translated as CASSPSGNIYNEQFF.

As for this clonotype: No conserved phenylalanine or tryptophan ends this CDR3, so it is likely a read error. For the CDR3, the DNA is TGTGCCAGTAGTGTCCAGACAGAGAATCAGCCCCAGCATCTT. Residues: CASSVQTENQPQHL. The rearrangement joins TRBV19 to TRBJ1-5; D is perhaps TRBD1 (5 bases). Germline assignment: CDR1 LNHDA and CDR2 SQIVND (reference sequence). The CDR3 has 14 residues. The V gene lost 5 bases and the J gene lost 4 bases, with 12 bases spanning the gap.

As to this clonotype: A much larger clonotype is one base distant, so this may be a read error. The chain uses TRBV9 and TRBJ1-5; D unclear. Germline lookup yields CDR1 SGDLS and CDR2 YYNGEE. The CDR3 spans 15 residues. The V end was cut by 4 bases, the J end by 1 base, with 12 bases between. CDR3 sequence reads: CASSPRRVSNQPQHF. CDR3 sequence (DNA): TGTGCCAGCAGCCCCAGGAGGGTAAGCAATCAGCCCCAGCATTTT.

This clonotype was found many times. The chain couples TRBV3-1 to TRBJ2-1, with 7 bases lining up with TRBD2. The CDR3 consists of 15 residues. V lost 0 bases to trimming and J lost 5 bases; unmatched junction nucleotides: 4. Germline CDR1 is LGHDT and CDR2 is YNNKEL (reference sequence). The CDR3 DNA follows: TGTGCCAGCAGCCAAGAAGCTAGCGGACACAATGAGCAGTTCTTC. Its translation: CASSQEASGHNEQFF.